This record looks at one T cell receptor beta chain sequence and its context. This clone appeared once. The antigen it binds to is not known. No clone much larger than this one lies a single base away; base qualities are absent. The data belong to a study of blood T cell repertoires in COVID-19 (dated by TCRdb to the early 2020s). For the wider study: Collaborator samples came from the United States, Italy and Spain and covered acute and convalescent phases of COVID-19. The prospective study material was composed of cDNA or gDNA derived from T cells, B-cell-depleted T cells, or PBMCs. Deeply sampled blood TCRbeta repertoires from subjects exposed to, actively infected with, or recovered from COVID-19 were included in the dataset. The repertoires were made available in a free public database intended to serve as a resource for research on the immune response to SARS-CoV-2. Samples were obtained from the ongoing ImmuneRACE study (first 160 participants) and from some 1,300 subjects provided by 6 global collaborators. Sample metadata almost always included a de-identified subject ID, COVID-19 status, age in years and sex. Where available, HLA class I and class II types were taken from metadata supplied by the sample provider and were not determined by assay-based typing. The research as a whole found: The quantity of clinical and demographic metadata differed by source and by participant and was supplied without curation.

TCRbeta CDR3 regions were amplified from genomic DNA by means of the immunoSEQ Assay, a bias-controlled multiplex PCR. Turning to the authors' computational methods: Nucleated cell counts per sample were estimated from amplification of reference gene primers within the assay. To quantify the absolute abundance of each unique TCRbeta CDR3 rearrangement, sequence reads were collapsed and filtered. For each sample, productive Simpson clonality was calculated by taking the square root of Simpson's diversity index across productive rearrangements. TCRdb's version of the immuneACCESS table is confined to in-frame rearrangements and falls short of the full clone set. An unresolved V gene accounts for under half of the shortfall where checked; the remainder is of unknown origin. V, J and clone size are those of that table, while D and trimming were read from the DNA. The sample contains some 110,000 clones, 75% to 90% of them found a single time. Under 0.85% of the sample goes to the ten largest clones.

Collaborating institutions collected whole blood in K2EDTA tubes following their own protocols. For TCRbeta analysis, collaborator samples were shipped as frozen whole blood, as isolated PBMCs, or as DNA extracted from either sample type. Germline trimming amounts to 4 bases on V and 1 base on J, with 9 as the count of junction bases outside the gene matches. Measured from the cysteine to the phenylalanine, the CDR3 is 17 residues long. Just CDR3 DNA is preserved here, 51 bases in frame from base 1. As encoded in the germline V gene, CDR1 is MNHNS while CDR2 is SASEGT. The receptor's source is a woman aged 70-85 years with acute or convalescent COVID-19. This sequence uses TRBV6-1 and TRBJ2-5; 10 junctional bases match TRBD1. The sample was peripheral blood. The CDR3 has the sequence CASSVDRDRGIQETQYF. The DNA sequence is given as TGTGCCAGCAGTGTGGACCGGGACAGGGGTATCCAAGAGACCCAGTACTTC.